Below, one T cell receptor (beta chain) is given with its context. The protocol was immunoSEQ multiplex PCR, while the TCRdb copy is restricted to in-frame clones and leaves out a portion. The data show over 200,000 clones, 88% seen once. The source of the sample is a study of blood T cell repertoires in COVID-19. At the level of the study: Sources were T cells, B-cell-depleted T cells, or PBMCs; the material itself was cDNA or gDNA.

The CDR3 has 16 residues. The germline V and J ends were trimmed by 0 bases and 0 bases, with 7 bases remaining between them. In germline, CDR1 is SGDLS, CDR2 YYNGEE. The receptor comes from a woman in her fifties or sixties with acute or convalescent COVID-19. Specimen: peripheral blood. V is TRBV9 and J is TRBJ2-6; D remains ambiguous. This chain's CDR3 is CASSVVTGSGANVLTF. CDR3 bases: TGTGCCAGCAGCGTAGTGACGGGCTCTGGGGCCAACGTCCTGACTTTC.